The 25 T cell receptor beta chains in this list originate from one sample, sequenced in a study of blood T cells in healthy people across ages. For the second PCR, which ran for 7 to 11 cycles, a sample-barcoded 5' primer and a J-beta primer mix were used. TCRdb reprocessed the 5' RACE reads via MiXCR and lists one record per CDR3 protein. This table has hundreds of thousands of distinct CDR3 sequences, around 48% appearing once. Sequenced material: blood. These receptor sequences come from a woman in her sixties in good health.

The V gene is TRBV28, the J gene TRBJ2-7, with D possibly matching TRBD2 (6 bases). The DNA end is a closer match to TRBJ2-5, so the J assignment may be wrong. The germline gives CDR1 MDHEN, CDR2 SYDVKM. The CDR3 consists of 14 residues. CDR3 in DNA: TGTGCCAGCAGTTTGTCGGGGGTGTGGGCGACCCAGTACTTC. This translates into CASSLSGVWATQYF.

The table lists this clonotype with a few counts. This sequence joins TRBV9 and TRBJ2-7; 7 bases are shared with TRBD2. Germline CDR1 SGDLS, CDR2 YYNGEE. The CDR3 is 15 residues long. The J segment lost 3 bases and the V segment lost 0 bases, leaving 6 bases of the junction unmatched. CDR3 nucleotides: TGTGCCAGCAGCGTAGCGGGAGGACCGTTCTACGAGCAGTACTTC. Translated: CASSVAGGPFYEQYF. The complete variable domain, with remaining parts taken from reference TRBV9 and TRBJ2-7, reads DSGVTQTPKHLITATGQRVTLRCSPRSGDLSVYWYQQSLDQGLQFLIQYYNGEERAKGNILERFSAQQFPDLHSELNLSSLELGDSALYFCASSVAGGPFYEQYFGPGTRLTVT.

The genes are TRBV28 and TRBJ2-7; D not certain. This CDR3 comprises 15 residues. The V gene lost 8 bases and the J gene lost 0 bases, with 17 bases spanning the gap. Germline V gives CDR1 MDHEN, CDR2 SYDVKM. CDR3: CASEDQDPSSYEQYF. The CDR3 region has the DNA TGTGCCAGCGAAGATCAAGACCCGAGCTCCTACGAGCAGTACTTC.

The CDR3 region has the DNA TGCAGTTTCCGGAGGGGGACTAGCAATAATGAAGAGACCCAGTACTTC. Translating it yields CSFRRGTSNNEETQYF. The chain couples TRBV20-1 to TRBJ2-7; the match to TRBD2 covers 9 bases. The DNA end is more similar to TRBJ2-5, so the J call may be wrong. Germline V CDR1 and CDR2: DFQATT, SNEGSKA (reference sequence). This CDR3 region has 16 residues.

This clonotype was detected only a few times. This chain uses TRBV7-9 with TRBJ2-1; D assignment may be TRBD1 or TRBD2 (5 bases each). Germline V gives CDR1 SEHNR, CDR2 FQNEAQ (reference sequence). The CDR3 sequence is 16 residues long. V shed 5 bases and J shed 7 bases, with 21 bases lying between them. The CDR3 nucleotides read TGTGCCAGCAGCATCGGGACCATAGGCGTTCCAAATGAGCAGTTCTTC. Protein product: CASSIGTIGVPNEQFF.

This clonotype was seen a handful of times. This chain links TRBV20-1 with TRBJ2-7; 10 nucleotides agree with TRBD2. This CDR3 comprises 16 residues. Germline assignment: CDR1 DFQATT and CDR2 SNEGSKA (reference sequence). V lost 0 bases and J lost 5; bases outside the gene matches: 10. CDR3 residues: CSARDQSGRAHNEQYF. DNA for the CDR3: TGCAGTGCTAGAGATCAGAGCGGGAGGGCCCACAACGAGCAGTACTTC.

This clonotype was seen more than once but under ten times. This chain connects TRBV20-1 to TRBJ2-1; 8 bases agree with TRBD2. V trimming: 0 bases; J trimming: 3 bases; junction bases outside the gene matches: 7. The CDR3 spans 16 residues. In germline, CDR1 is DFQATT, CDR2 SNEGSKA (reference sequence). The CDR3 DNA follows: TGCAGTGCTAGAGATTCAGCGGGAGCGTTCTACAATGAGCAGTTCTTC. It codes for CSARDSAGAFYNEQFF.

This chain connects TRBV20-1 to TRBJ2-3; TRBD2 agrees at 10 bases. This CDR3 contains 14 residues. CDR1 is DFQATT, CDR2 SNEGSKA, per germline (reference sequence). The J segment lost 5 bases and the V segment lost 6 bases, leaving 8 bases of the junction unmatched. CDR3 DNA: TGCAGTGCCCAGGGACTAGCGAGTGAAGATACGCAGTATTTT. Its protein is CSAQGLASEDTQYF.

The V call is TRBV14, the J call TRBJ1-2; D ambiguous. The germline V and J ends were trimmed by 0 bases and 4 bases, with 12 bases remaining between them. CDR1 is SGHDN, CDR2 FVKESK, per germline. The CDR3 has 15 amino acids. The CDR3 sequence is CASSQDLDWPYGYTF. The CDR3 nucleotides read TGTGCCAGCAGCCAAGATTTGGATTGGCCCTATGGCTACACCTTC.

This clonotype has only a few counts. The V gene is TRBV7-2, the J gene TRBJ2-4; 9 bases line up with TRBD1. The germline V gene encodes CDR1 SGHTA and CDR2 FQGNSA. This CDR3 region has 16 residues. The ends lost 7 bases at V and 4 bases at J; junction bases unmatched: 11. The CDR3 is CASTNPSGQGKNIQYF. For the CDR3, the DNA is TGTGCCAGCACCAACCCCTCGGGACAGGGTAAAAACATTCAGTACTTC.

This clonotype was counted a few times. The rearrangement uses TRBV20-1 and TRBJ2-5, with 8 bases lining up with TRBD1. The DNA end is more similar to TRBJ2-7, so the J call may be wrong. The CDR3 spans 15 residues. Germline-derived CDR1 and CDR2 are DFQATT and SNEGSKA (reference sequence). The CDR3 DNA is TGCAGTGCTAGAGTGGCGACAGGGGTCTACTACGAGCAGTACTTC. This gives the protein CSARVATGVYYEQYF.

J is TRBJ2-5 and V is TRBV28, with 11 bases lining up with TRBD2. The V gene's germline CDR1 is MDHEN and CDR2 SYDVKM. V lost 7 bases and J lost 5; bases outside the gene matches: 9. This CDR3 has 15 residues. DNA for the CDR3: TGTGCCAGCATATTAGCGGGAGGGCCTGGGGAGACCCAGTACTTC. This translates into CASILAGGPGETQYF.

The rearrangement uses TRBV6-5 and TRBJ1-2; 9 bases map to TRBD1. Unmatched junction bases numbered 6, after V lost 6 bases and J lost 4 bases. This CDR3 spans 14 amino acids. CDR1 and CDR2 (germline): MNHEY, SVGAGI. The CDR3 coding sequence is TGTGCCAGCAGCGCAACAGGGGGCAGCTATGGCTACACCTTC. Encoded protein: CASSATGGSYGYTF.

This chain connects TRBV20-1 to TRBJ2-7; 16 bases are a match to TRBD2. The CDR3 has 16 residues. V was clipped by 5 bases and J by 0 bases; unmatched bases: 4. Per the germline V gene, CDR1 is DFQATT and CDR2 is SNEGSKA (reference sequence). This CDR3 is CSAPGLAGGPSYEQYF. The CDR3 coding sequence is TGCAGTGCTCCGGGACTAGCGGGAGGGCCCTCCTACGAGCAGTACTTC.

For the CDR3, the DNA is TGCAGTGCTAGCCCGTCTAGCGCATCCTCTAACTATGGCTACACCTTC. It translates to CSASPSSASSNYGYTF. This rearrangement joins TRBV20-1 to TRBJ1-2; D gene ambiguous. The CDR3 is 16 residues long. The germline V and J ends were trimmed by 3 bases and 0 bases, with 17 bases remaining between them. Germline lookup yields CDR1 DFQATT and CDR2 SNEGSKA (reference sequence).

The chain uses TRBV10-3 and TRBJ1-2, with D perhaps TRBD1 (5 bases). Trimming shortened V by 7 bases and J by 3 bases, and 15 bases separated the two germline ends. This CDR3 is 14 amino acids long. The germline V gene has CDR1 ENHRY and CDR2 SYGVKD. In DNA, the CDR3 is TGTGCCATCAATCCCTGGGGGGGTGACTATGGCTACACCTTC. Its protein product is CAINPWGGDYGYTF.

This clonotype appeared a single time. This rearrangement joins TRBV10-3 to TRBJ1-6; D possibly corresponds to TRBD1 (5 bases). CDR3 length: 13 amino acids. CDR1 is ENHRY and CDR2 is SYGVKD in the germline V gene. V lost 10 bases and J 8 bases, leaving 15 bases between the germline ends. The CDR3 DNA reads TGTGCCAGGCGGGACTCAATGGATTCACCCCTCCACTTT. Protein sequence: CARRDSMDSPLHF.

CDR3 coding DNA: TGTGCCAGCAGCTTAGCTGGACGGATCTACGAGCAGTACTTC. This codes for CASSLAGRIYEQYF. The chain is built from TRBV11-1 and TRBJ2-7; D remains ambiguous. Germline CDR1 reads SGHAT; CDR2 reads FQDESV (reference sequence). The CDR3 has 14 amino acids. V shed 0 bases and J shed 3 bases, with 9 bases lying between them.

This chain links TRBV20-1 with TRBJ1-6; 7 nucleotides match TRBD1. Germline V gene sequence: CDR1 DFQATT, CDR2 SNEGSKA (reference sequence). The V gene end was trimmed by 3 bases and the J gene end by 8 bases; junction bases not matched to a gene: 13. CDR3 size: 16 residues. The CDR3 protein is CSASVVPTGYDSPLHF. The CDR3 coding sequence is TGCAGTGCTAGTGTTGTACCGACAGGGTATGATTCACCCCTCCACTTT.

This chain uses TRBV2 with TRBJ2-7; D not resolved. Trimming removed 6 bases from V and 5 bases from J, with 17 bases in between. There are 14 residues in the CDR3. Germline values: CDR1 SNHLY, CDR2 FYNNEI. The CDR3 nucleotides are TGTGCCAGCAGGGGGTTCCCCACCCCGGACGAGCAGTACTTC. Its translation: CASRGFPTPDEQYF.

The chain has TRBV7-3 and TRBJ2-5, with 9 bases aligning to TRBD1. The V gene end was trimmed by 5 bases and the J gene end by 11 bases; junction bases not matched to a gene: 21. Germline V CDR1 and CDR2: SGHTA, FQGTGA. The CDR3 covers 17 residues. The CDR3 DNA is TGTGCCAGCAGCGGAACTAGGGGACAGGGTAGATTCAATGAGCAGTACTTC. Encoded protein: CASSGTRGQGRFNEQYF.

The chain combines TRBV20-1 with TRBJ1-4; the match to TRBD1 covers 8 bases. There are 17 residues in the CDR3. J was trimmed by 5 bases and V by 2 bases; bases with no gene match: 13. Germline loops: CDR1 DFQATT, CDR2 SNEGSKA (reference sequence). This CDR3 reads CSARNWRQGFLNEKLFF. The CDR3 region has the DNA TGCAGTGCTAGAAACTGGCGACAGGGGTTCTTAAATGAAAAACTGTTTTTT.

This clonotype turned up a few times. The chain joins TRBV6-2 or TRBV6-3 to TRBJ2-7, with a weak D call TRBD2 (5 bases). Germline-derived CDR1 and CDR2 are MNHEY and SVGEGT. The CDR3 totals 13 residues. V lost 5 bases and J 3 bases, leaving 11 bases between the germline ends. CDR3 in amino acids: CASSADGDYEQYF. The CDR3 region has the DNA TGTGCCAGCAGTGCCGACGGGGACTACGAGCAGTACTTC.

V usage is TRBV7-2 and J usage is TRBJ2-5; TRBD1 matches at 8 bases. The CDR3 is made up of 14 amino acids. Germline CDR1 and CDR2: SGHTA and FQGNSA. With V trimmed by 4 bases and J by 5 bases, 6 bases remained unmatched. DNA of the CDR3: TGTGCCAGCAGCTCGTACAGGGGGGCGGAGACCCAGTACTTC. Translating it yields CASSSYRGAETQYF.

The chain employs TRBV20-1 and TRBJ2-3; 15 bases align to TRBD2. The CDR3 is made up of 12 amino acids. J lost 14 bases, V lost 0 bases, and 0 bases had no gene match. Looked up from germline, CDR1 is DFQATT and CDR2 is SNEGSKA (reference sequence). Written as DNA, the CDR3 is TGCAGTGCTAGAGAGGGACTAGCGGGAGGGTATTTT. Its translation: CSAREGLAGGYF.